This T cell receptor (beta chain) derives from a study of T cell responses to AZD1222 COVID-19 vaccine. Study-wide findings and caveats: Most donors were white British and more were female, and clonal diversity was possibly underestimated.

Germline assignment: CDR1 GTSNPN and CDR2 SVGIG (reference sequence). CDR3 length: 14 residues. With V trimmed by 5 bases and J by 9 bases, 14 bases remained unmatched. As for this clone: Its antigen is unknown.

Here immunoSEQ multiplex PCR was the method, and the copy in TCRdb shows in-frame clones only, minus some. The sample contains over 100,000 clones, roughly 87% of which appear only once. This chain joins TRBV30 and TRBJ2-7; 9 positions agree with TRBD1. The source was peripheral blood, collected 28 days after the second AZD1222 dose. The clonotype originates from an adult who received the AZD1222 COVID-19 vaccine. DNA of the CDR3: TGTGCCTGGTCCGACAGGGGGTCTCTACGAGTGCAGTACTTC. Translated, it gives CAWSDRGSLRVQYF.